Below are 31 T cell receptor beta chains sequenced from a single sample in a study of blood T cell repertoires in COVID-19. Generated by immunoSEQ multiplex PCR, the TCRdb table keeps only in-frame clones and is missing some. This sample has tens of thousands of clones, with approximately 90% found just once. Sequencing was performed on peripheral blood. All receptors come from a human donor in a cohort sampled during active COVID-19.

This clone was detected a few times. V usage is TRBV11-2 and J usage is TRBJ2-5; TRBD2 agrees at 7 bases. The CDR3 is made up of 14 amino acids. From germline, CDR1 is SGHAT and CDR2 FQNNGV. With V trimmed by 2 bases and J by 4 bases, 4 bases remained unmatched. CDR3 DNA sequence: TGTGCCAGCAGCTTACGGGGGGTTGGAGAGACCCAGTACTTC. It translates to CASSLRGVGETQYF.

The rearrangement links TRBV7-9 to TRBJ1-2; D ambiguous. V dropped 5 bases and J dropped 2 bases, with 15 bases sitting between them. Germline V gives CDR1 SEHNR, CDR2 FQNEAQ (reference sequence). There are 15 residues in the CDR3. CDR3 nucleotide sequence: TGTGCCAGCAGCGAGGGAGGGTCCCTCAACTATGGCTACACCTTC. It specifies CASSEGGSLNYGYTF.

This chain joins TRBV6-5 and TRBJ1-5, with 9 nucleotides matching TRBD1. Germline lookup yields CDR1 MNHEY and CDR2 SVGAGI. Trimming removed 2 bases from V and 11 bases from J; junction bases left unmatched: 13. CDR3 length equals 16 residues. CDR3 nucleotide sequence: TGTGCCAGCAGTTACGGGACAGGGTCCCCTAGGGGGGCCCAGCATTTT. Its translation: CASSYGTGSPRGAQHF.

The chain carries TRBV30 and TRBJ1-3; D unresolved. The germline V gene has CDR1 GTSNPN and CDR2 SVGIG (reference sequence). V lost 0 bases and J lost 1, with 22 bases in between. This CDR3 has 19 amino acids. Here the CDR3 DNA reads TGTGCCTGGAGTGTAAGGCGGTTGAGCGGTCACCCGTCTGGAAACACCATATATTTT. This gives the protein CAWSVRRLSGHPSGNTIYF.

J is TRBJ2-7 and V is TRBV2, with TRBD1 matching over 8 bases. Germline lookup yields CDR1 SNHLY and CDR2 FYNNEI. The length of the CDR3 is 15 residues. Germline trimming cut 4 bases from V and 4 bases from J; bases unmatched to any gene: 9. In DNA, the CDR3 is TGTGCCAGCAGTGGACCCGACAGGGGATCTTACGAGCAGTACTTC. Translating gives CASSGPDRGSYEQYF.

In its sample, this clone was seen once. The V and J genes are TRBV25-1 and TRBJ1-1; D is unclear. Germline V gene sequence: CDR1 MGHDK, CDR2 SYGVNS. This CDR3 region has 15 residues. Between the trimmed V and J ends, which lost 1 base and 1 base, there was a span of 10 bases. CDR3 sequence (DNA): TGTGCCAGCAGTGAATTGGGAGCCTCGAACACTGAAGCTTTCTTT. Its translation: CASSELGASNTEAFF.

The chain joins TRBV5-1 to TRBJ1-2, with TRBD1 matching 8 bases. The CDR3 totals 15 residues. Unmatched junction bases numbered 9, after V lost 0 bases and J lost 8 bases. CDR1 and CDR2 (germline): SGHRS, YFSETQ. As DNA, the CDR3 is TGCGCCAGCAGCTTGGCCGCAGGGGGCGTCGAAGGCTACACCTTC. It codes for CASSLAAGGVEGYTF.

The chain combines TRBV6-5 with TRBJ2-7, with D uncertain. The CDR3 runs to 14 residues. Deletions cut 0 bases from V and 0 bases from J, with 6 bases between. In germline, CDR1 is MNHEY, CDR2 SVGAGI. The CDR3 DNA follows: TGTGCCAGCAGTTACTCGGAGATCTCCTACGAGCAGTACTTC. This codes for CASSYSEISYEQYF.

In its sample, this clone was seen once. The chain carries TRBV19 and TRBJ2-3; TRBD2 aligns across 7 bases. The CDR3 length is 16 residues. With V trimmed by 5 bases and J by 0 bases, 8 bases remained unmatched. Germline loops: CDR1 LNHDA, CDR2 SQIVND (reference sequence). The CDR3 DNA is TGTGCCAGTAGTCGCCCCCAGCGGGGAAGCACAGATACGCAGTATTTT. This sequence encodes CASSRPQRGSTDTQYF.

This clone was detected a few times. The V and J genes are TRBV5-6 and TRBJ2-2; no clear D gene. This CDR3 is 15 amino acids long. Per the germline V gene, CDR1 is SGHDT and CDR2 is YYEEEE. Trimming left V 0 bases short and J 1 base short, with 7 bases between. The CDR3 DNA follows: TGTGCCAGCAGCTTGGGTCCTTTGAACACCGGGGAGCTGTTTTTT. Amino acids: CASSLGPLNTGELFF. Full variable domain (rest looked up from reference TRBV5-6 and TRBJ2-2): DAGVTQSPTHLIKTRGQQVTLRCSPKSGHDTVSWYQQALGQGPQFIFQYYEEEERQRGNFPDRFSGHQFPNYSSELNVNALLLGDSALYLCASSLGPLNTGELFFGEGSRLTVL.

The chain employs TRBV5-1 and TRBJ1-1; D remains ambiguous. V lost 4 bases and J 1 base, leaving 14 bases between the germline ends. This CDR3 spans 15 amino acids. Per the germline V gene, CDR1 is SGHRS and CDR2 is YFSETQ. The CDR3 DNA is TGCGCCAGCAGCCCGACGGCCCCGGGGAACACTGAAGCTTTCTTT. As protein: CASSPTAPGNTEAFF.

Regarding this clone: The sample contains more than one DNA sequence encoding this CDR3. The chain uses TRBV27 and TRBJ1-2; TRBD1 might be the D (5 bases). V lost 5 bases to trimming and J lost 4 bases, with 11 bases between them. The length of the CDR3 is 13 residues. Germline-derived CDR1 and CDR2 are MNHEY and SMNVEV (reference sequence). The CDR3 spells CASSPQELYGYTF. The CDR3 DNA sequence: TGTGCCAGCAGTCCACAGGAACTCTATGGCTACACCTTC.

This clone has only a few counts. The chain's CDR3 is CASSLTPPGQGLGYTF. Here the CDR3 DNA reads TGTGCCAGCAGCTTAACCCCGCCGGGACAGGGGTTAGGCTACACCTTC. This chain joins TRBV5-5 and TRBJ1-2; TRBD1 agrees at 10 bases. The CDR3 has 16 amino acids. The germline gives CDR1 SGHKS, CDR2 YYEKEE (reference sequence). V dropped 2 bases and J dropped 8; count of bases not matched to a gene: 12.

The J gene is TRBJ2-3, the V gene TRBV3-1 (or the pseudogene TRBV3-2), with 13 bases fitting TRBD2. This CDR3 contains 16 residues. J lost 5 bases, V lost 1 base, and 3 bases had no gene match. CDR1 LGHDT and CDR2 YNNKEL come from the germline V gene (reference sequence). This chain's CDR3 is CASSQGTSGRLDTQYF. The CDR3 coding sequence is TGTGCCAGCAGCCAAGGGACTAGCGGGAGATTAGATACGCAGTATTTT.

The chain uses TRBV6-2 or TRBV6-3 and TRBJ1-1, with 7 bases identical to TRBD1. This CDR3 region has 14 residues. V was clipped by 0 bases and J by 8 bases; unmatched bases: 6. The germline gives CDR1 MNHEY, CDR2 SVGEGT. The CDR3, as DNA: TGTGCCAGCAGTTACTCGGTTCCGGGACAGGAAGCTTTCTTT. The encoded protein is CASSYSVPGQEAFF.

This chain connects TRBV5-6 to TRBJ1-2; the match to TRBD1 covers 7 bases. The length of the CDR3 is 14 residues. Germline CDR1 is SGHDT and CDR2 is YYEEEE. V lost 0 bases and J lost 9; bases outside the gene matches: 8. The CDR3 DNA reads TGTGCCAGCAGCTTGGGGGGGACAGTTTATCGCTACACCTTC. It translates to CASSLGGTVYRYTF.

Only one count was recorded for this clone. CDR3 bases: TGTGCCAGCAGCTTATTCCCGCCCGGACAGGGGGCGGGTGAGACCCAGTACTTC. Translation: CASSLFPPGQGAGETQYF. The genes are TRBV7-3 and TRBJ2-5, with 11 positions matching TRBD1. Germline V lookup: CDR1 SGHTA, CDR2 FQGTGA. V shed 2 bases and J 5 bases; nucleotides not matched to a gene: 13. The CDR3 covers 18 residues.

The V call is TRBV7-8, the J call TRBJ2-2, with a possible D match to TRBD1 (7 bases). V was clipped by 1 base and J by 1 base, with 10 bases between them. The CDR3 consists of 16 residues. Germline-derived CDR1 and CDR2 are SGHVS and FQNEAQ. CDR3 sequence: CASSLGGTENTGELFF. CDR3 bases: TGTGCCAGCAGCTTAGGCGGGACAGAGAACACCGGGGAGCTGTTTTTT.

V and J are TRBV5-1 and TRBJ2-1, with 13 bases identical to TRBD2. Per germline, CDR1 SGHRS and CDR2 YFSETQ. V shed 0 bases, J shed 5 bases, and the junction held 2 bases outside the gene matches. The CDR3 runs 16 residues. CDR3: CASSLGTSGRNNEQFF. CDR3 DNA: TGCGCCAGCAGCTTGGGGACTAGCGGGAGAAACAATGAGCAGTTCTTC.

V is TRBV30 and J is TRBJ2-1; 7 bases map to TRBD2. The CDR3 is made up of 13 amino acids. Germline V gene lookup returns CDR1 GTSNPN and CDR2 SVGIG (reference sequence). The V gene end was trimmed by 3 bases and the J gene end by 10 bases; junction bases not matched to a gene: 9. For the CDR3, the DNA is TGTGCCTGGAGAGCTGGGGCGGGGGTCGAGCAGTTCTTC. Translation gives CAWRAGAGVEQFF. The complete variable domain, with remaining parts taken from reference TRBV30 and TRBJ2-1, reads SQTIHQWPATLVQPVGSPLSLECTVEGTSNPNLYWYRQAAGRGLQLLFYSVGIGQISSEVPQNLSASRPQDRQFILSSKKLLLSDSGFYLCAWRAGAGVEQFFGPGTRLTVL.

The chain links TRBV29-1 to TRBJ2-6; maybe TRBD1 (7 bases). The V end lost 6 bases, the J end lost 8 bases, and 17 bases lay between the germline ends. The CDR3 contains 14 residues. Per germline, CDR1 SQVTM and CDR2 ANQGSEA. As DNA, the CDR3 is TGCAGCGTAAGTCTGCAGGGGGGTACCAACGTCCTGACTTTC. It specifies CSVSLQGGTNVLTF.

J is TRBJ2-5 and V is TRBV11-2; TRBD1 aligns across 7 bases. Germline lookup yields CDR1 SGHAT and CDR2 FQNNGV. The junction had 9 bases not matched to a gene; V was cut back by 3 bases and J by 5 bases. The CDR3 runs to 15 residues. CDR3 protein: CASSLVRGRMETQYF. In nucleotides, the CDR3 is TGTGCCAGCAGCTTGGTTAGGGGGCGGATGGAGACCCAGTACTTC. Full variable domain (rest looked up from reference TRBV11-2 and TRBJ2-5): EAGVAQSPRYKIIEKRQSVAFWCNPISGHATLYWYQQILGQGPKLLIQFQNNGVVDDSQLPKDRFSAERLKGVDSTLKIQPAKLEDSAVYLCASSLVRGRMETQYFGPGTRLLVL.

This clone appeared once. The rearrangement joins TRBV6-1 to TRBJ1-2, with D possibly being TRBD1 (6 bases). Per germline, CDR1 MNHNS and CDR2 SASEGT. The CDR3 covers 14 residues. V was clipped by 1 base and J by 4 bases, with 10 bases between them. The CDR3 coding sequence is TGTGCCAGCAGTGAAGTAGCGGGGGCCTATGGCTACACCTTC. The encoded protein is CASSEVAGAYGYTF.

This clone has just one count. The V gene is TRBV5-1, the J gene TRBJ2-5, with D possibly matching TRBD2 (6 bases). V dropped 5 bases and J dropped 2 bases, with 13 bases sitting between them. The CDR3 loop spans 14 amino acids. CDR1 and CDR2 from the germline V gene are SGHRS and YFSETQ. The CDR3 loop is CASSRGGAQETQYF. The CDR3, as DNA: TGCGCCAGCAGTAGGGGCGGGGCGCAAGAGACCCAGTACTTC.

This chain connects TRBV5-1 to TRBJ2-7; 7 nucleotides align to TRBD2. J lost 7 bases, V lost 5 bases, and 21 bases had no gene match. This CDR3 is built from 17 residues. Germline CDR1 SGHRS, CDR2 YFSETQ. The CDR3 DNA reads TGCGCCAGCAGTCCACTCCAGGGAGTAGCGGGCCGCTTAGAGCAGTACTTC. It is translated as CASSPLQGVAGRLEQYF.

The gene calls are TRBV6-5 and TRBJ1-1, with D uncertain. The CDR3 has 15 residues. Per the germline V gene, CDR1 is MNHEY and CDR2 is SVGAGI. The V end was cut by 6 bases, the J end by 1 base, with 15 bases between. The CDR3 nucleotides are TGTGCCAGCAGCGGCGTGACAAGTGGGAACACTGAAGCTTTCTTT. Its translation: CASSGVTSGNTEAFF.

This sequence joins TRBV9 and TRBJ2-7; perhaps TRBD2 as D (5 bases). Trimming pared 0 bases from V and 2 bases from J, leaving 18 bases between. Looked up from germline, CDR1 is SGDLS and CDR2 is YYNGEE. The CDR3 length is 17 residues. CDR3 DNA sequence: TGTGCCAGCAGCGTAGACCCCACGGCCCGGGGTGCCTACGAGCAGTACTTC. It codes for CASSVDPTARGAYEQYF.

The chain uses TRBV19 and TRBJ1-4; 7 bases match TRBD1. Germline V CDR1 and CDR2: LNHDA, SQIVND (reference sequence). The CDR3 spans 15 residues. Trimming at V came to 5 bases and at J to 3 bases, leaving 6 bases not matched to a gene. The CDR3 is CASSSVGTANEKLFF. CDR3 DNA sequence: TGTGCCAGTAGTTCGGTGGGGACAGCTAATGAAAAACTGTTTTTT. The complete variable domain, with remaining parts taken from reference TRBV19 and TRBJ1-4, reads DGGITQSPKYLFRKEGQNVTLSCEQNLNHDAMYWYRQDPGQGLRLIYYSQIVNDFQKGDIAEGYSVSREKKESFPLTVTSAQKNPTAFYLCASSSVGTANEKLFFGSGTQLSVL.

The chain recombines TRBV18 with TRBJ1-3, with 7 bases identical to TRBD1. Germline V gene lookup returns CDR1 KGHSH and CDR2 LQKENI. Unmatched junction bases numbered 7, after V lost 6 bases and J lost 2 bases. The length of the CDR3 is 15 residues. The DNA of the CDR3 is TGTGCCAGCTCCCCATTGGACAGGCCTGGAAACACCATATATTTT. It translates to CASSPLDRPGNTIYF.

This chain joins TRBV28 and TRBJ2-2, with 14 nucleotides matching TRBD2. The CDR3 sequence is 18 residues long. Looked up from germline, CDR1 is MDHEN and CDR2 is SYDVKM. J lost 4 bases, V lost 3 bases, and 7 bases had no gene match. The CDR3 bases are TGTGCCAGCAGTTTGACGGGACTAGCGGGAGTGGGCACCGGGGAGCTGTTTTTT. It specifies CASSLTGLAGVGTGELFF.

The rearrangement joins TRBV7-2 to TRBJ1-2, with 8 bases fitting TRBD1. CDR1 is SGHTA, CDR2 FQGNSA, per germline. With V trimmed by 5 bases and J by 4 bases, 15 bases remained unmatched. This CDR3 has 17 residues. The CDR3 DNA is TGTGCCAGCAGCCTAGGGCCCCCAGGGGGCGGCTTCTATGGCTACACCTTC. As protein: CASSLGPPGGGFYGYTF.